A selection of T cell receptor beta chains follows, all from one sample in a study of blood T cell repertoires in COVID-19. Sequencing was performed with immunoSEQ multiplex PCR; in TCRdb, only in-frame clones are kept and a portion is missing. The sample contains about 260,000 clones, roughly 86% of which appear only once. The sequenced sample was peripheral blood. These receptors originate from a man aged 40-49 years who had recovered from COVID-19. Each CDR3 is given with its conserved first and last residue. D genes are given only for firm matches. Only part of the rows carry a size: once, few, many, or a class if the clone is expanded.

d_call	v_call	clone_size	j_call	cdr3_length	cdr3_aa	cdr3_nt
NA	TRBV3-1/TRBV3-2	NA	TRBJ2-2	13	CASSFTTAGELFF	TGTGCCAGCAGCTTCACTACGGCCGGGGAGCTGTTTTTT
TRBD1	TRBV4-2	NA	TRBJ1-4	20	CASSQGQGTFLGATNEKLFF	TGTGCCAGCAGCCAAGGACAGGGGACCTTTCTCGGGGCAACTAATGAAAAACTGTTTTTT
TRBD1	TRBV6-5	NA	TRBJ2-7	15	CASSPLTGYLGEQYF	TGTGCCAGCAGTCCTTTGACAGGGTACCTCGGAGAGCAGTACTTC
NA	TRBV3-1/TRBV3-2	NA	TRBJ1-1	15	CASSQVARVNAEAFF	TGTGCCAGCAGCCAAGTCGCCAGGGTAAATGCTGAAGCTTTCTTT
NA	TRBV23-1	NA	TRBJ1-1	14	CASSRAYRYTEAFF	TGCGCCAGCAGTCGTGCCTACCGGTACACTGAAGCTTTCTTT
NA	TRBV19	NA	TRBJ2-7	13	CASRLAAAYEQYF	TGTGCCAGTAGGTTGGCGGCCGCCTACGAGCAGTACTTC
TRBD2	TRBV2	NA	TRBJ2-3	16	CASSSFSGRERDTQYF	TGTGCCAGCAGTTCCTTTAGCGGGAGGGAGCGGGATACGCAGTATTTT
TRBD1	TRBV27	NA	TRBJ2-1	15	CASRWDRASYNEQFF	TGTGCCAGCAGGTGGGACAGGGCTTCCTACAATGAGCAGTTCTTC
NA	TRBV4-2	NA	TRBJ2-5	16	CASSQDGGQRGETQYF	TGTGCCAGCAGCCAAGATGGAGGACAGAGGGGAGAGACCCAGTACTTC
TRBD2	TRBV2	NA	TRBJ2-2	16	CASSASGRPVAGELFF	TGTGCCAGCAGTGCTAGCGGGAGGCCGGTCGCCGGGGAGCTGTTTTTT
NA	TRBV12-5	NA	TRBJ2-7	14	CASGLYEGPYEQYF	TGTGCTAGTGGTTTGTACGAGGGCCCCTACGAGCAGTACTTC
NA	TRBV5-1	NA	TRBJ2-7	13	CASSLGAGPEQYF	TGCGCCAGCAGCTTGGGAGCAGGCCCCGAGCAGTACTTC
TRBD2	TRBV19	NA	TRBJ2-7	13	CASSPAGRPEQYF	TGTGCCAGTAGTCCAGCGGGACGGCCCGAGCAGTACTTC
NA	TRBV12-3/TRBV12-4	few	TRBJ1-1	12	CASSPISPEAFF	TGTGCCAGCAGCCCTATTAGTCCTGAAGCTTTCTTT
NA	TRBV25-1	NA	TRBJ2-6	13	CASAIAGANVLTF	TGTGCCAGCGCGATAGCTGGGGCCAACGTCCTGACTTTC
NA	TRBV7-2	NA	TRBJ1-5	17	CASSLADTWRGNQPQHF	TGTGCCAGCAGCTTAGCAGACACCTGGCGAGGCAATCAGCCCCAGCATTTT
NA	TRBV7-2	NA	TRBJ1-2	14	CASSPQGRAGDYTF	TGTGCCAGCAGCCCGCAAGGGAGGGCAGGAGACTACACCTTC
NA	TRBV24-1	NA	TRBJ2-3	13	CATSDRITDTQYF	TGTGCCACCAGTGATCGTATCACAGATACGCAGTATTTT
TRBD2	TRBV19	NA	TRBJ2-3	13	CASSPPGLHTQYF	TGTGCCAGTAGTCCCCCGGGACTACATACGCAGTATTTT
NA	TRBV6-4	NA	TRBJ2-3	14	CASSVTKEGGTQYF	TGTGCCAGCAGTGTTACAAAAGAGGGCGGTACGCAGTATTTT
NA	TRBV6-5	NA	TRBJ2-1	15	CASRNPLGGAGEQFF	TGTGCCAGCAGAAATCCGCTGGGGGGGGCGGGTGAGCAGTTCTTC
TRBD2	TRBV6-6	NA	TRBJ2-4	13	CASSAGRGDIQYF	TGTGCCAGCAGCGCAGGGAGGGGAGACATTCAGTACTTC
TRBD2	TRBV5-1	NA	TRBJ2-1	18	CASSFGLAGALSYNEQFF	TGCGCCAGCAGCTTTGGTCTAGCGGGGGCCCTCTCCTACAATGAGCAGTTCTTC
TRBD1	TRBV7-9	NA	TRBJ1-2	15	CASSPGTGGYYGYTF	TGTGCCAGCAGCCCCGGGACAGGGGGTTACTATGGCTACACCTTC
NA	TRBV18	NA	TRBJ1-6	17	CASSPRTESSYNSPLHF	TGTGCCAGCTCACCCCGGACAGAAAGCTCCTATAATTCACCCCTCCACTTT
NA	TRBV9	once	TRBJ2-2	16	CASSAGGKSNTGELFF	TGTGCCAGCAGCGCTGGAGGAAAATCGAACACCGGGGAGCTGTTTTTT
NA	TRBV9	NA	TRBJ2-1	18	CASSAAPSGASLYNEQFF	TGTGCCAGCAGCGCCGCACCCTCCGGTGCTAGCCTCTACAATGAGCAGTTCTTC
NA	TRBV6-6	NA	TRBJ1-2	13	CASSSPTGNGYTF	TGTGCCAGCAGTTCCCCGACGGGAAATGGCTACACCTTC
TRBD2	TRBV5-8	NA	TRBJ2-3	18	CASSLAVVAGASTDTQYF	TGTGCCAGCAGCTTGGCCGTAGTGGCGGGAGCTAGCACAGATACGCAGTATTTT
TRBD1	TRBV5-1	NA	TRBJ1-1	14	CASSRDRQNTEAFF	TGCGCCAGCAGCCGGGACAGGCAGAACACTGAAGCTTTCTTT
NA	TRBV5-1	NA	TRBJ1-3	16	CASSAAIQGSGNTIYF	TGCGCCAGCAGCGCCGCAATTCAGGGTTCCGGAAACACCATATATTTT
NA	TRBV18	NA	TRBJ2-2	15	CASSPLSIWTGELFF	TGTGCCAGCTCACCCCTGTCTATCTGGACCGGGGAGCTGTTTTTT
NA	TRBV25-1	few	TRBJ1-1	14	CASSNRGANTEAFF	TGTGCCAGCAGTAATCGGGGGGCGAACACTGAAGCTTTCTTT
NA	TRBV10-3	NA	TRBJ2-7	18	CAISESFKNIGGVYEQYF	TGTGCCATCAGTGAGTCGTTTAAGAATATAGGGGGAGTCTACGAGCAGTACTTC
NA	TRBV9	NA	TRBJ1-4	14	CASSVGQWSEKLFF	TGTGCCAGCAGCGTCGGACAGTGGAGCGAAAAACTGTTTTTT
TRBD2	TRBV7-9	NA	TRBJ2-1	15	CASSPGLGYYNEQFF	TGTGCCAGCAGCCCCGGACTAGGGTACTACAATGAGCAGTTCTTC
NA	TRBV6-2/TRBV6-3	NA	TRBJ1-2	15	CASSYPRGGTRGYTF	TGTGCCAGCAGTTACCCCCGTGGAGGGACGAGGGGCTACACCTTC
NA	TRBV7-6	NA	TRBJ2-3	14	CASSFRTGIDTQYF	TGTGCCAGCAGCTTTCGTACGGGAATAGATACGCAGTATTTT
NA	TRBV10-1	NA	TRBJ2-7	16	CATPMTGSRVGTEQYF	TGCGCCACCCCTATGACAGGTTCGCGAGTAGGCACCGAGCAGTACTTC
NA	TRBV7-2	NA	TRBJ2-6	15	CASSPGGAGANVLTF	TGTGCCAGCAGCCCGGGCGGGGCTGGGGCCAACGTCCTGACTTTC